Presented here are 19 T cell receptor beta chains from one specimen sequenced in a study of spatial heterogeneity in lung cancer. Time point described: blood at routine non-recurrence follow-up after resection. Researchers sequenced whole RNA taken from tumor, nontumor lung or frozen PBMC without sorting. Each CDR3 protein is one row after TCRdb ran MiXCR on the 5' RACE reads. Among tens of thousands of distinct CDR3 sequences listed, 6.5% to 7.5% were seen once. The source material was PBMCs, sampled at follow-up. The receptors were sampled from a female donor with early-stage non-small cell lung cancer.

This clonotype has ten or more counts. This chain joins TRBV29-1 and TRBJ1-2; D perhaps matches TRBD1 (5 bases). Trimming pared 7 bases from V and 4 bases from J, leaving 10 bases between. Per the germline V gene, CDR1 is SQVTM and CDR2 is ANQGSEA. The CDR3 is made up of 11 amino acids. CDR3 in amino acids: CSGGSLYGYTF. CDR3 nucleotide sequence: TGCAGCGGGGGGTCTCTCTATGGCTACACCTTC.

This clonotype was counted many times. The chain carries TRBV29-1 and TRBJ1-2; possible D gene TRBD1, 5 bases. Germline-derived CDR1 and CDR2 are SQVTM and ANQGSEA. Trimming took 2 bases from V and 4 from J, leaving 20 bases between them. The CDR3 loop spans 16 amino acids. The DNA for the CDR3 is TGCAGCGTTGAAAATGGAAAGGGGCGGATGAGCTATGGCTACACCTTC. Translation: CSVENGKGRMSYGYTF.

This clonotype was recorded many times. This sequence joins TRBV20-1 and TRBJ2-3, with TRBD2 identical over 7 bases. V lost 5 bases, J lost 2 bases, and 10 bases stayed unmatched. Germline V CDR1 and CDR2: DFQATT, SNEGSKA (reference sequence). The CDR3 spans 15 residues. Here the CDR3 reads CSAGGLLLPTDTQYF. DNA of the CDR3: TGCAGTGCTGGGGGACTACTCCTTCCCACAGATACGCAGTATTTT.

This clonotype was counted a few times. The chain uses TRBV7-2 and TRBJ1-5; possibly TRBD1 for D (5 bases). V lost 2 bases and J lost 1, with 9 bases in between. This CDR3 is 15 amino acids long. Germline values: CDR1 SGHTA, CDR2 FQGNSA. The CDR3 sequence: CASSLLTESNQPQHF. The CDR3 coding sequence is TGTGCCAGCAGCTTACTGACAGAGAGCAATCAGCCCCAGCATTTT.

This clonotype was counted between two and nine times. The gene calls are TRBV19 and TRBJ2-2, with D possibly being TRBD1 (5 bases). CDR1 and CDR2 from the germline V gene are LNHDA and SQIVND (reference sequence). This CDR3 contains 15 residues. Trimming removed 5 bases from V and 0 bases from J, with 10 bases in between. The CDR3 DNA follows: TGTGCCAGTAGTTGGCAGGGCCCGAACACCGGGGAGCTGTTTTTT. This gives the protein CASSWQGPNTGELFF.

The V gene is TRBV5-1, the J gene TRBJ1-1; D is undetermined. Germline CDR1 is SGHRS and CDR2 is YFSETQ. V was shortened by 2 bases and J by 4 bases, with 9 bases between the two germline ends. The CDR3 is 13 amino acids. CDR3 in DNA: TGCGCCAGCAGCTTATCCACGGGCACTGAAGCTTTCTTT. This translates into CASSLSTGTEAFF.

This clonotype was seen many times. The chain is built from TRBV5-1 and TRBJ1-3; maybe TRBD1 (6 bases). This CDR3 spans 16 amino acids. CDR1 and CDR2 (germline): SGHRS, YFSETQ. Trimming removed 2 bases at V and 0 bases at J, with 12 bases between. CDR3 sequence: CASSLWGLSSGNTIYF. As DNA, the CDR3 is TGCGCCAGCAGCTTATGGGGGCTCAGCTCTGGAAACACCATATATTTT.

Many counts were recorded for this clonotype. The rearrangement uses TRBV6-2 or TRBV6-3 and TRBJ1-1; D is perhaps TRBD1 (5 bases). V was pared by 4 bases and J by 0 bases, with 15 bases between. Germline CDR1 and CDR2: MNHEY and SVGEGT. The CDR3 is 16 residues long. CDR3 sequence: CASSSRSGGLNTEAFF. The DNA for the CDR3 is TGTGCCAGCAGTTCCCGTTCGGGGGGATTGAACACTGAAGCTTTCTTT.

This clonotype was counted only a few times. The chain recombines TRBV12-3 or TRBV12-4 with TRBJ2-5; D is tentatively TRBD1 or TRBD2 (6 bases each). This CDR3 is 16 amino acids long. Trimming pared 4 bases from V and 2 bases from J, leaving 17 bases between. For the CDR3, the DNA is TGTGCCAGCAGTTCCTCAGTGGGGGGCATACAAGAGACCCAGTACTTC. Translation: CASSSSVGGIQETQYF.

Many counts were recorded for this clonotype. This chain connects TRBV7-2 to TRBJ2-5; tentative D call: TRBD1 (5 bases). CDR3 size: 13 residues. The germline gives CDR1 SGHTA, CDR2 FQGNSA. Trimming stripped 2 bases from V and 4 bases from J, with 8 bases between. The CDR3 DNA reads as TGTGCCAGCAGCTTACCCAGGGTAGAGACCCAGTACTTC. This encodes CASSLPRVETQYF.

In its sample, this clonotype was seen many times. The chain joins TRBV12-3 or TRBV12-4 to TRBJ1-5; 7 bases align to TRBD1. The V and J ends lost 4 bases and 1 base, in that order; junction bases with no gene match: 4. The CDR3 loop spans 15 amino acids. The CDR3 is CASSSDRLSNQPQHF. Here the CDR3 DNA reads TGTGCCAGCAGTTCGGACAGGTTAAGCAATCAGCCCCAGCATTTT.

This clonotype was found many times. The J gene is TRBJ2-1, the V gene TRBV28; TRBD2 aligns across 7 bases. This CDR3 spans 14 amino acids. J was trimmed by 7 bases and V by 3 bases; bases with no gene match: 6. Germline loops: CDR1 MDHEN, CDR2 SYDVKM. The CDR3 reads CASSFFAGVNEQFF. CDR3 bases: TGTGCCAGCAGTTTCTTTGCGGGGGTTAATGAGCAGTTCTTC.

Ten or more counts support this clonotype. The chain uses TRBV10-3 and TRBJ2-7, with 9 bases fitting TRBD2. The CDR3 is made up of 14 amino acids. Germline V lookup: CDR1 ENHRY, CDR2 SYGVKD. Germline trimming cut 8 bases from V and 4 bases from J; bases unmatched to any gene: 9. This chain's CDR3 is CAISFAGGEYEQYF. CDR3 DNA: TGTGCCATCTCATTTGCGGGAGGGGAGTACGAGCAGTACTTC.

This clonotype appeared many times. The chain carries TRBV28 and TRBJ1-5; D is possibly TRBD1 (6 bases). The CDR3 sequence is 12 residues long. V lost 7 bases, J lost 5 bases, and 9 bases lay in between. Looked up from germline, CDR1 is MDHEN and CDR2 is SYDVKM. The CDR3 nucleotides read TGTGCCAGCACCAGGGGAGATCAGCCCCAGCATTTT. Its protein is CASTRGDQPQHF.

CDR3 amino acids: CASSTGGYGYTF. The CDR3 coding sequence is TGTGCCAGCAGCACAGGGGGCTATGGCTACACCTTC. This chain uses TRBV7-9 with TRBJ1-2; 8 nucleotides align to TRBD1. J lost 4 bases, V lost 5 bases, and 0 bases had no gene match. CDR1 is SEHNR and CDR2 is FQNEAQ in the germline V gene (reference sequence). The CDR3 has 12 residues.

This clonotype has ten or more counts. The V call is TRBV20-1, the J call TRBJ2-7; 7 bases map to TRBD1. V lost 2 bases and J lost 2; bases outside the gene matches: 0. Germline V gene lookup returns CDR1 DFQATT and CDR2 SNEGSKA (reference sequence). The CDR3 is 12 amino acids. CDR3 loop: CSARQGAYEQYF. Written as DNA, the CDR3 is TGCAGTGCTAGACAGGGGGCCTACGAGCAGTACTTC.

This clonotype was seen many times. The CDR3 nucleotides read TGTGCCAGCAGCTTTGGGCTTAACTATGGCTACACCTTC. Its protein product is CASSFGLNYGYTF. V gene TRBV11-2 combines with J gene TRBJ1-2, with D hard to call. This CDR3 has 13 residues. Germline-derived CDR1 and CDR2 are SGHAT and FQNNGV. Trimming took 3 bases from V and 1 from J, leaving 6 bases between them.

This clonotype turned up a few times. The chain employs TRBV6-1 and TRBJ2-2; the D gene is possibly TRBD1 (5 bases). Germline lookup yields CDR1 MNHNS and CDR2 SASEGT. Trimming removed 2 bases from V and 4 bases from J, with 11 bases in between. This CDR3 region has 15 residues. DNA of the CDR3: TGTGCCAGCAGTGAAAGGCAGGGCCTCACCGGGGAGCTGTTTTTT. This sequence encodes CASSERQGLTGELFF.

This clonotype was detected many times. The chain's CDR3 is CASSQPNRYTGELFF. The CDR3, as DNA: TGTGCCAGCAGCCAACCGAACCGATACACCGGGGAGCTGTTTTTT. The V gene is TRBV7-8, the J gene TRBJ2-2; D ambiguous. V lost 5 bases, J lost 3 bases, and 13 bases lay in between. The CDR3 covers 15 residues. Germline values: CDR1 SGHVS, CDR2 FQNEAQ.